This T cell receptor beta chain was captured by sequencing in a study of immune cell composition in non-small cell lung cancer. Study background: Tumours were mainly lung adenocarcinoma or squamous cell carcinoma.

Study-wide results and limits: Shared sequences between tumour-reactive and dominant in vivo clones were not proven. Squamous carcinomas (about 75%) more often had tumour-associated clones >0.5% than adenocarcinomas (roughly 35%).

Profiling relied on immunoSEQ multiplex PCR, and the TCRdb table lists in-frame clones only, not all of them. The sample includes 1,900 or so clones, around 80% of them seen just once. Notes on this clone: Its antigen remains unidentified.

V was cut by 0 bases and J by 2 bases, with 6 bases left in between. Germline CDR1 is SGHTA and CDR2 is FQGNSA. The CDR3 totals 14 residues. Normal lung sampling was at least 3 cm from the tumour, as distant as possible. This rearrangement joins TRBV7-2 to TRBJ2-3; weak D call: TRBD1 (5 bases). Sequenced material: non-adjacent lung tissue. This TCR was recovered from a human donor with non-small cell lung cancer. CDR3 DNA: TGTGCCAGCAGCTTAGCGGGGCCCACAGATACGCAGTATTTT. Amino acid sequence: CASSLAGPTDTQYF.